These T cell receptor beta chains were read from a single sample in a study of blood T cell repertoires in COVID-19. Profiling relied on immunoSEQ multiplex PCR, and the TCRdb table lists in-frame clones only, not all of them. This table has approximately 450,000 clones, 70% to 90% appearing once. Source material: PBMCs or T cells enriched from blood (not recorded which). These receptors all come from a woman younger than 35 with acute COVID-19. Each CDR3 is given with its conserved first and last residue. Each record gives: CDR3 DNA, CDR3 protein, D gene, J gene, clone size, V gene, CDR3 length. D genes are given only for firm matches. Not every row has a clone size; where given, it reads once, few, many or a size class.

TGTGCCAGCAGTGAAGAGGGACTAGTGACTGAGCAGTTCTTC | CASSEEGLVTEQFF | TRBD2 | TRBJ2-1 | NA | TRBV6-1 | 14
TGTGCCAGCAGCTTATTGCCGGGACTAGCGGCCTTCTACGAGCAGTACTTC | CASSLLPGLAAFYEQYF | TRBD2 | TRBJ2-7 | NA | TRBV11-2 | 17
TGTGCCAGCAGCCAAGGCCCCCGGGATATGGGAGGGAGTGAGCAGTTCTTC | CASSQGPRDMGGSEQFF | TRBD2 | TRBJ2-1 | NA | TRBV14 | 17
TGTGCCAGCAGTCCCCGGGGTAGCAACCCCACAGATACGCAGTATTTT | CASSPRGSNPTDTQYF | NA | TRBJ2-3 | once | TRBV27 | 16
TGCGCCAGCAGCTTAGGCGGGGGGGGCCCCCATTCGAACACCGGGGAGCTGTTTTTT | CASSLGGGGPHSNTGELFF | TRBD2 | TRBJ2-2 | once | TRBV5-1 | 19
TGTGCCAGCAGCCAAGTGAAACGGCGAGGGAATCGAGACTATGGCTACACCTTC | CASSQVKRRGNRDYGYTF | NA | TRBJ1-2 | NA | TRBV3-1/TRBV3-2 | 18
TGTGCCAGCAGCCCGGGACAGGGGCATCAGCCCCAGCATTTT | CASSPGQGHQPQHF | TRBD1 | TRBJ1-5 | NA | TRBV9 | 14
TGTGCCAGTAGTACGTGGACTAGCATCACCGGGGAGCTGTTTTTT | CASSTWTSITGELFF | TRBD2 | TRBJ2-2 | NA | TRBV19 | 15
TGCGCCAGCAGCCAAGATGGAGGTCTAGAAGCTTTCTTT | CASSQDGGLEAFF | NA | TRBJ1-1 | NA | TRBV4-3 | 13
TGTGCCAGCAGCCAGGGACAGCGGGCCTACGAGCAGTACTTC | CASSQGQRAYEQYF | NA | TRBJ2-7 | few | TRBV4-2 | 14
TGTGCCAGCAAGGGGGGACAGGGTTCCTACGAGCAGTACTTC | CASKGGQGSYEQYF | TRBD1 | TRBJ2-7 | NA | TRBV6-6 | 14
TGTGCCAGCAGCGTAGATGTAGCGGGGAAAGCCTATACGCAGTATTTT | CASSVDVAGKAYTQYF | TRBD2 | TRBJ2-3 | few | TRBV9 | 16
TGTGCCAGTAGTCCCGGACAGGTAAACTATGGCTACACCTTC | CASSPGQVNYGYTF | TRBD1 | TRBJ1-2 | NA | TRBV19 | 14
TGTGCCAGCAGCGTATCCCGGGGAGGGATCAATGAGCAGTTCTTC | CASSVSRGGINEQFF | TRBD2 | TRBJ2-1 | NA | TRBV9 | 15
TGTGCCAGCAGTCGACTTCCCGCCCAGGGGGGCAATGAGCAGTTCTTC | CASSRLPAQGGNEQFF | NA | TRBJ2-1 | NA | TRBV7-6 | 16
TGTGCCAGCACCTGGGGACAGGGGGCCTATGGCTACACCTTC | CASTWGQGAYGYTF | TRBD1 | TRBJ1-2 | NA | TRBV2 | 14
TGTGCCAGCCGAGGGCGGGGGGACTACAATGAGCAGTTCTTC | CASRGRGDYNEQFF | TRBD2 | TRBJ2-1 | NA | TRBV6-4 | 14
TGTGCCAGCAGCTTAAATACCGTTCCAGGCTCCGAGCAGTACTTC | CASSLNTVPGSEQYF | NA | TRBJ2-7 | NA | TRBV7-8 | 15
TGTGCCAGCAGCCTAAGTGGGGAGGGGGATCGAGAGACCCAGTACTTC | CASSLSGEGDRETQYF | NA | TRBJ2-5 | NA | TRBV7-2 | 16
TGTGCCAGCAGTTTACGAACAGGTTCACCCCTCCACTTT | CASSLRTGSPLHF | NA | TRBJ1-6 | NA | TRBV27 | 13
TGTGCCAGCAGTGTGGGGCCAGCGTTAGGGGAAAAACTGTTTTTT | CASSVGPALGEKLFF | NA | TRBJ1-4 | NA | TRBV6-4 | 15
TGTGCCAGTAGTTTCATGACTAGCGTAGGCGGGGAGCTGTTTTTT | CASSFMTSVGGELFF | TRBD2 | TRBJ2-2 | NA | TRBV19 | 15
TGTGCCAGCAGTGCCTACTTAACAGGAATGAACACTGAAGCTTTCTTT | CASSAYLTGMNTEAFF | NA | TRBJ1-1 | NA | TRBV6-1 | 16
TGTGCCAGCAGCCAACAAGGCAGGGGTTCACCCCTCCACTTT | CASSQQGRGSPLHF | NA | TRBJ1-6 | NA | TRBV7-3 | 14
TGTGCCAGCAGCCAAGGGGCGGGGGGGCGGCTCAATGAGCAGTTCTTC | CASSQGAGGRLNEQFF | TRBD2 | TRBJ2-1 | NA | TRBV3-1/TRBV3-2 | 16
TGTGCCAGCTCACCACCGTCTGACAGGGGCAATCAGCCCCAGCATTTT | CASSPPSDRGNQPQHF | TRBD1 | TRBJ1-5 | NA | TRBV18 | 16
TGTGCCAGCAGCAGAGGACAGGGTCATAATTCACCCCTCCACTTT | CASSRGQGHNSPLHF | TRBD1 | TRBJ1-6 | few | TRBV5-4 | 15
TGTGCCTGGATCTCTGACAGGGGCTATGGCTACACCTTC | CAWISDRGYGYTF | TRBD1 | TRBJ1-2 | NA | TRBV30 | 13
TGTGCCAGCAGCTTAGTGGCAGGGGGCGCAGCCACTAATGAAAAACTGTTTTTT | CASSLVAGGAATNEKLFF | TRBD1 | TRBJ1-4 | few | TRBV7-2 | 18
TGTGCCAGCAGCCCCTCCTCCCCCTATGGCTACACCTTC | CASSPSSPYGYTF | NA | TRBJ1-2 | NA | TRBV7-9 | 13
TGTGCCAGCAGCTCCCTTTCGGGACAGGAACGCACTAACTATGGCTACACCTTC | CASSSLSGQERTNYGYTF | TRBD1 | TRBJ1-2 | NA | TRBV7-9 | 18
TGTGCCAGCAGCTTCCGGGACAGGCACTACAATGAGCAGTTCTTC | CASSFRDRHYNEQFF | TRBD1 | TRBJ2-1 | NA | TRBV5-4 | 15
TGCGCCAGCAGTGGGGGACAGGCTAACAATGAGCAGTTCTTC | CASSGGQANNEQFF | TRBD1 | TRBJ2-1 | NA | TRBV10-1 | 14
TGTGCCAGCAGCTTTGACAGACAAAATAATTCACCCCTCCACTTT | CASSFDRQNNSPLHF | NA | TRBJ1-6 | NA | TRBV11-2 | 15
TGTGCCAGCTCACCGGCTGCTAAGGGGACTGAAGCTTTCTTT | CASSPAAKGTEAFF | NA | TRBJ1-1 | NA | TRBV18 | 14
TGTGCTAGGAGCGGGAGCTCCTACAATGAGCAGTTCTTC | CARSGSSYNEQFF | TRBD2 | TRBJ2-1 | NA | TRBV12-5 | 13
TGTGCCAGCAGCTTAGCAGACAGGGGGCATGGCTACACCTTC | CASSLADRGHGYTF | TRBD1 | TRBJ1-2 | NA | TRBV7-9 | 14
TGTGCCAGCAGCTTAAAGCTAGCGGGAGACACCGGGGAGCTGTTTTTT | CASSLKLAGDTGELFF | TRBD2 | TRBJ2-2 | NA | TRBV7-7 | 16
TGTGCCAGCTCACCCCCGGGAACATATGGCTACACCTTC | CASSPPGTYGYTF | NA | TRBJ1-2 | NA | TRBV18 | 13
TGTGCCAGCAGTTTCGCCCTAGGAGGACAGCCCCAGCATTTT | CASSFALGGQPQHF | NA | TRBJ1-5 | NA | TRBV28 | 14
TGCGCCAGCAGCTTGGAGGGGACAGGGGTAGCCTACACCTTC | CASSLEGTGVAYTF | TRBD1 | TRBJ1-2 | NA | TRBV5-1 | 14
TGCGCCAGCAGCCAAGATGGCAGGGCGAACACTGAAGCTTTCTTT | CASSQDGRANTEAFF | NA | TRBJ1-1 | few | TRBV4-1 | 15
TGTGCCAGCAGTTTTTTTAGGAGTTCCTACGAGCAGTACTTC | CASSFFRSSYEQYF | NA | TRBJ2-7 | NA | TRBV27 | 14
TGTGCCAGCAGTCCAAGGGGGAACACTGAAGCTTTCTTT | CASSPRGNTEAFF | NA | TRBJ1-1 | NA | TRBV28 | 13
TGTGCCAGCACTCATCAGCCCCAGCATTTT | CASTHQPQHF | NA | TRBJ1-5 | NA | TRBV27 | 10
TGTGCCAGCAGTTTAGCCGGCAGGGGGCGGGAAAAACTGTTTTTT | CASSLAGRGREKLFF | TRBD1 | TRBJ1-4 | NA | TRBV27 | 15
TGTGCCTGGAGTGTGGTTGGACTAGCCCTCTACGAGCAGTACTTC | CAWSVVGLALYEQYF | TRBD2 | TRBJ2-7 | NA | TRBV30 | 15
TGTGCTAGCAGCGAAGGGGGGACAGGGATTCAGCCCCAGCATTTT | CASSEGGTGIQPQHF | TRBD1 | TRBJ1-5 | NA | TRBV7-7 | 15
TGTGCCAGCAGCCCAGGGGCGAAGAACACCGGGGAGCTGTTTTTT | CASSPGAKNTGELFF | NA | TRBJ2-2 | few | TRBV7-6 | 15
TGTGCCAGCAGCCAAGATTATATCGGACAGGGGGTTTCACCCCTCCACTTT | CASSQDYIGQGVSPLHF | TRBD1 | TRBJ1-6 | NA | TRBV4-2 | 17
TGTGCCAGCAGCCCCTCGGGGACAGGGTCCTCTGGGGCCAACGTCCTGACTTTC | CASSPSGTGSSGANVLTF | TRBD1 | TRBJ2-6 | once | TRBV7-9 | 18
TGTGCCAGCGGAAGGGGGGGCAGCACAGATACGCAGTATTTT | CASGRGGSTDTQYF | NA | TRBJ2-3 | NA | TRBV27 | 14
TGTGCCAGCAGCCAAGACCTGACTAGCGGATATTACGAGCAGTACTTC | CASSQDLTSGYYEQYF | TRBD2 | TRBJ2-7 | NA | TRBV14 | 16
TGTGCCAGCAGTTACTCCGGGATCTTGAACACTGAAGCTTTCTTT | CASSYSGILNTEAFF | NA | TRBJ1-1 | NA | TRBV6-5 | 15
TGCAGCGTTGAAACCTTCGAGACAGGGGGTCAAGAGACCCAGTACTTC | CSVETFETGGQETQYF | TRBD1 | TRBJ2-5 | NA | TRBV29-1 | 16
TGTGCCAGCAGCTTTTCAGGGTCCGATACGCAGTATTTT | CASSFSGSDTQYF | NA | TRBJ2-3 | few | TRBV7-9 | 13
TGTGCCAGTAGTATAGATGACAGGGGCCGGGCCTATGGCTACACCTTC | CASSIDDRGRAYGYTF | TRBD1 | TRBJ1-2 | NA | TRBV19 | 16
TGCGCCAGCATTACGGCCGGTTGGGGGACTAGCATAGTCCACGAGCAGTACTTC | CASITAGWGTSIVHEQYF | TRBD2 | TRBJ2-7 | NA | TRBV5-1 | 18
TGTGCCAGCAGTGACCCGGCGGGACCAGAGACCCAGTACTTC | CASSDPAGPETQYF | NA | TRBJ2-5 | once | TRBV25-1 | 14
TGTGCCAGCAGCTTTTCGACAGGAAAAACCGGGGAGCTGTTTTTT | CASSFSTGKTGELFF | NA | TRBJ2-2 | once | TRBV11-3 | 15